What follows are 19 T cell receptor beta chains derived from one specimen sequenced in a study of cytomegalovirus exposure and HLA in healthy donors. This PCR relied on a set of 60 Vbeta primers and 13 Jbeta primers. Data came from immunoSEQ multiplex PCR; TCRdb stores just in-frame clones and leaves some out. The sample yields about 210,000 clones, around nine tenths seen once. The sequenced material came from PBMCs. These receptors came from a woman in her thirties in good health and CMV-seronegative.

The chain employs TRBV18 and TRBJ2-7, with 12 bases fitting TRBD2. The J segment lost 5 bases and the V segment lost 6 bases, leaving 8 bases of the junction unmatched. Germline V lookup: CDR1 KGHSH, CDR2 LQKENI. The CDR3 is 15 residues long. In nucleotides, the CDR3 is TGTGCCAGCTCCCCTAGCGGGAGGGCCCGGGACGAGCAGTACTTC. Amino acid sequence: CASSPSGRARDEQYF.

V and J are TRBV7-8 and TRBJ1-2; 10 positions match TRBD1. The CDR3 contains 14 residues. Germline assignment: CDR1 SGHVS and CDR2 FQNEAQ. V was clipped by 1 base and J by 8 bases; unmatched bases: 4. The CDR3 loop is CASSLGQGAGGYTF. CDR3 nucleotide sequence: TGTGCCAGCAGCTTAGGACAGGGGGCAGGAGGCTACACCTTC. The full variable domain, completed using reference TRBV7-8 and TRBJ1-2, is GAGVSQSPRYKVAKRGQDVALRCDPISGHVSLFWYQQALGQGPEFLTYFQNEAQLDKSGLPSDRFFAERPEGSVSTLKIQRTQQEDSAVYLCASSLGQGAGGYTFGSGTRLTVV.

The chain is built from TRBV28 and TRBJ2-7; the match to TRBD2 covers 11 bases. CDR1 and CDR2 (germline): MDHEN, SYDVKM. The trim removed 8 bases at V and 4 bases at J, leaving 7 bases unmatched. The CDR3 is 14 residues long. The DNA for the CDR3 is TGTGCCAGCCGAAGACTAGCGGGAATTTACGAGCAGTACTTC. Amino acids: CASRRLAGIYEQYF.

CDR3 region: CASSPRDRGLYEQYF. In DNA, the CDR3 is TGTGCCAGCTCACCACGAGACAGGGGGCTCTACGAGCAGTACTTC. V usage is TRBV18 and J usage is TRBJ2-7; 10 bases map to TRBD1. V dropped 1 base and J dropped 3; count of bases not matched to a gene: 3. This CDR3 contains 15 residues. Looked up from germline, CDR1 is KGHSH and CDR2 is LQKENI.

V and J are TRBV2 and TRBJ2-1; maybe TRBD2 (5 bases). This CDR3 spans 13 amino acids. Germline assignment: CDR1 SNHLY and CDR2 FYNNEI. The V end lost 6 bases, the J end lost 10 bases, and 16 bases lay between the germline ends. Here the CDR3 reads CASRVDGSGEQFF. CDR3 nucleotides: TGTGCCAGCAGGGTGGACGGTTCGGGGGAGCAGTTCTTC. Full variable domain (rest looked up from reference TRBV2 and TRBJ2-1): EPEVTQTPSHQVTQMGQEVILRCVPISNHLYFYWYRQILGQKVEFLVSFYNNEISEKSEIFDDQFSVERPDGSNFTLKIRSTKLEDSAMYFCASRVDGSGEQFFGPGTRLTVL.

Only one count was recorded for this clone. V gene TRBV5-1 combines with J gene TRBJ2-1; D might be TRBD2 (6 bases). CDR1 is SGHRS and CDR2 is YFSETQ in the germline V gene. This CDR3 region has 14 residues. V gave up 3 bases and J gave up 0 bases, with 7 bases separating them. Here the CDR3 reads CASSWDSSYNEQFF. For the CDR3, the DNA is TGCGCCAGCAGCTGGGACTCCTCCTACAATGAGCAGTTCTTC.

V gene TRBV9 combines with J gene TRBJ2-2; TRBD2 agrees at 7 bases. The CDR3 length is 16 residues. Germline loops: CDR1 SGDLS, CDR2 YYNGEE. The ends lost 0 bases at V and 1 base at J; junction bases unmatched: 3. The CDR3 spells CASSVVPGGNTGELFF. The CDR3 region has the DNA TGTGCCAGCAGCGTAGTTCCGGGAGGGAACACCGGGGAGCTGTTTTTT.

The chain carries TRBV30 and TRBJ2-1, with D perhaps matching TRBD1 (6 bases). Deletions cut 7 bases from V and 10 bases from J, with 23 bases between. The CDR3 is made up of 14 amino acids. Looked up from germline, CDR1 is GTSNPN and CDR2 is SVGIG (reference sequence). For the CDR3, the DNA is TGTGCCTCGGGTGAGGGGGTATCGTTTGAGGAGCAGTTCTTC. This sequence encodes CASGEGVSFEEQFF.

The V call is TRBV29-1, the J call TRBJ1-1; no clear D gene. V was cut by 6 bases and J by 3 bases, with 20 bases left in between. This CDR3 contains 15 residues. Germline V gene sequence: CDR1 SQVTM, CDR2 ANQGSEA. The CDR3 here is CSVDILTMIDTEAFF. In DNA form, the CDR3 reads TGCAGCGTCGACATATTGACCATGATAGACACTGAAGCTTTCTTT. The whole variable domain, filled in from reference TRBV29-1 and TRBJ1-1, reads SAVISQKPSRDICQRGTSLTIQCQVDSQVTMMFWYRQQPGQSLTLIATANQGSEATYESGFVIDKFPISRPNLTFSTLTVSNMSPEDSSIYLCSVDILTMIDTEAFFGQGTRLTVV.

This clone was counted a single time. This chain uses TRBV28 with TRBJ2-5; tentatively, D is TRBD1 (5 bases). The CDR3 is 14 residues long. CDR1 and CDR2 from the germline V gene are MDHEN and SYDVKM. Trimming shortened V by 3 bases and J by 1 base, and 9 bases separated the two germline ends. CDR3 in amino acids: CASSLWGLQETQYF. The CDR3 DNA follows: TGTGCCAGCAGTTTGTGGGGCCTCCAAGAGACCCAGTACTTC.

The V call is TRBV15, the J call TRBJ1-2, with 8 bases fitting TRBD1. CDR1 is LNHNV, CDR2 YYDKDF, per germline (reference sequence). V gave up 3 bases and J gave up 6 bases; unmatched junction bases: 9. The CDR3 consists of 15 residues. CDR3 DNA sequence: TGTGCCACCAGCAGTTGGACAGGGATAGGGAATGGCTACACCTTC. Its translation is CATSSWTGIGNGYTF.

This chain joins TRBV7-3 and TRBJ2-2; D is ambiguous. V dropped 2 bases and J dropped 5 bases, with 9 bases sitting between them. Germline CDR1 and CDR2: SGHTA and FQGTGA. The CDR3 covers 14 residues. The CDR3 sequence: CASSLGPDTGELFF. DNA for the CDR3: TGTGCCAGCAGCTTAGGCCCAGATACCGGGGAGCTGTTTTTT.

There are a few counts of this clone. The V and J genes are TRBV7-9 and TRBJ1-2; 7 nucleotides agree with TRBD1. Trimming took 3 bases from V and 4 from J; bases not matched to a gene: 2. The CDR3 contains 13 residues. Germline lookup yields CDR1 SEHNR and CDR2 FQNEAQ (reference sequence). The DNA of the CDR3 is TGTGCCAGCAGCTTCCGGGACAGCTATGGCTACACCTTC. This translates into CASSFRDSYGYTF. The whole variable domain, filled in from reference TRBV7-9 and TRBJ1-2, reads DTGVSQNPRHKITKRGQNVTFRCDPISEHNRLYWYRQTLGQGPEFLTYFQNEAQLEKSRLLSDRFSAERPKGSFSTLEIQRTEQGDSAMYLCASSFRDSYGYTFGSGTRLTVV.

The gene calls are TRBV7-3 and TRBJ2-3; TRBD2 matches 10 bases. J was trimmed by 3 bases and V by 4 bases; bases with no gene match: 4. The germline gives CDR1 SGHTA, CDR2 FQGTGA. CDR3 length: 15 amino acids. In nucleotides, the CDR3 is TGTGCCAGCAGCTCACTAGCGGGACGGACAGATACGCAGTATTTT. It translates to CASSSLAGRTDTQYF.

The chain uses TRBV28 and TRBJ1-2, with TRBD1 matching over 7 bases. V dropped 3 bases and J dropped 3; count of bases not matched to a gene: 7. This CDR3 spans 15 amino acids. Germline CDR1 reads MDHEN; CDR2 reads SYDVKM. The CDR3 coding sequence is TGTGCCAGCAGTTTCCCAGGGGGAATCGACTATGGCTACACCTTC. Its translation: CASSFPGGIDYGYTF.

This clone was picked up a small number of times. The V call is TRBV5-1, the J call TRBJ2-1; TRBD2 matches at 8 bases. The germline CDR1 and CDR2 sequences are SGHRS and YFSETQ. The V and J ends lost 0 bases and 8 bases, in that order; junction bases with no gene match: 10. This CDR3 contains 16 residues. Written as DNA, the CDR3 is TGCGCCAGCAGCTTGGTGGGTCCGGGGGGGCCACATGAGCAGTTCTTC. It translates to CASSLVGPGGPHEQFF.

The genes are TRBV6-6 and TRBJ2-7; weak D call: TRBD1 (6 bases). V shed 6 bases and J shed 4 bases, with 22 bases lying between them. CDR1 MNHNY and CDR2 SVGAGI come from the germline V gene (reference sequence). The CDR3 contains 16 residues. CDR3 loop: CASSILSGTFSYEQYF. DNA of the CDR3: TGTGCCAGCAGCATCCTCTCCGGGACATTCTCGTACGAGCAGTACTTC.

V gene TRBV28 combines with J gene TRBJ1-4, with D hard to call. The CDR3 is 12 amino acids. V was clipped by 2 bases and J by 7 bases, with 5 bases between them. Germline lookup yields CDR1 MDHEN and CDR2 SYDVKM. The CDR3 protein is CASSLPGEKLFF. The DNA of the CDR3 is TGTGCCAGCAGTTTACCGGGTGAAAAACTGTTTTTT.

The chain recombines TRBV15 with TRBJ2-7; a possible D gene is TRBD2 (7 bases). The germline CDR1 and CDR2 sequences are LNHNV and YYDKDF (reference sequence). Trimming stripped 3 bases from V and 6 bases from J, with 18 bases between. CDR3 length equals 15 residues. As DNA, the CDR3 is TGTGCCACCAGCAGGGGGAGGGGGGAGGGAAGCGAGCAGTACTTC. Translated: CATSRGRGEGSEQYF.